The TCR beta chain under discussion was sequenced for a study of regulatory T cells in long-lasting Graves disease. Findings and caveats of the study: Persistent cases favored TRBV28, TRBJ1-2 and TRBJ2-5.

This clonotype showed up just a few times. Its specificity is unknown. This may come from a read error, since a much larger clone is one base off. Arm-PCR with iRepertoire HTBI primers amplified the CDR3 regions for these TCR beta libraries. A single record per CDR3 protein comes from TCRdb applying MiXCR to the multiplex PCR reads. The sample lists approximately 560,000 distinct CDR3 sequences, roughly 16% occurring once. Stated time point: newly diagnosed GD, antithyroid drugs for less than 3 months. Generation of the TCR library employed RNA extracted from PBMCs. The CDR3 totals 15 residues. The sample also formed part of further work on T cells in Graves' hyperthyroidism and ophthalmopathy.

Specimen: peripheral blood mononuclear cells (PBMCs), collected at new diagnosis, from a patient treated with antithyroid drugs. This TCR was recovered from a man between 18 and 29 years old with Graves disease. The V gene is TRBV12-3 or TRBV12-4, the J gene TRBJ1-3; D gene ambiguous. In DNA, the CDR3 is TGTGCCAGCAGTTTACACTTACCCTCTGGAAACACCTTATATTTT. It yields the protein CASSLHLPSGNTLYF.